The next 29 T cell receptor beta chains were all read from a single sample in a study of CD8 T cells in ankylosing spondylitis. MiXCR, run by TCRdb on the 5' RACE reads, gives a single entry per CDR3 protein. The profile covers about 240,000 distinct CDR3 sequences, with around 9.1% appearing a single time and under 7.5% taken by the ten largest. The sequenced sample was blood, either unsorted or a sorted T cell fraction (not recorded which). Receptor source: a male donor with ankylosing spondylitis or in good health (not recorded which).

There are many counts of this clonotype. The genes are TRBV6-4 and TRBJ2-1, with TRBD2 matching 7 bases. Germline V lookup: CDR1 MRHNA, CDR2 SNTAGT. The J segment lost 3 bases and the V segment lost 7 bases, leaving 9 bases of the junction unmatched. This CDR3 has 15 amino acids. The CDR3 loop is CASTREAGVYNEQFF. CDR3 in DNA: TGTGCCAGCACCCGCGAGGCGGGAGTCTACAATGAGCAGTTCTTC.

This clonotype was seen a few times. This chain uses TRBV12-3 or TRBV12-4 with TRBJ2-7; tentatively, D is TRBD1 (6 bases). CDR3 length: 16 amino acids. Trimming left V 3 bases short and J 6 bases short, with 21 bases between. As DNA, the CDR3 is TGTGCCAGCAGTTTTGCCCCCAGGGTTACAGGGCCCGAGCAGTACTTC. Translated: CASSFAPRVTGPEQYF.

This clonotype was seen ten or more times. This chain joins TRBV20-1 and TRBJ2-3; 13 nucleotides agree with TRBD2. The CDR3 covers 16 residues. Germline-derived CDR1 and CDR2 are DFQATT and SNEGSKA (reference sequence). Trimming took 5 bases from V and 8 from J; bases not matched to a gene: 13. The CDR3 coding sequence is TGCAGTGCTCCCTGGGGACTAGCGGGGTTACGTGGTACGCAGTATTTT. It codes for CSAPWGLAGLRGTQYF.

This clonotype was recorded many times. The gene calls are TRBV11-1 and TRBJ2-1, with unresolved D. The CDR3 is 13 residues long. Trimming removed 5 bases at V and 4 bases at J, with 9 bases between. The germline gives CDR1 SGHAT, CDR2 FQDESV (reference sequence). The CDR3 spells CASSPDTYNEQFF. CDR3 bases: TGTGCCAGCAGCCCCGACACTTACAATGAGCAGTTCTTC.

V and J are TRBV7-3 and TRBJ2-3; D may match TRBD1 or TRBD2 (5 bases each). The CDR3 has 15 amino acids. Trimming took off 5 bases at V and 0 bases at J, with 12 bases between the two ends. Germline CDR1 is SGHTA and CDR2 is FQGTGA. The CDR3 DNA is TGTGCCAGCAGCCCCAGGGACGGAAGCACAGATACGCAGTATTTT. Protein: CASSPRDGSTDTQYF.

The chain carries TRBV5-5 and TRBJ2-1; D is unclear. Germline V gives CDR1 SGHKS, CDR2 YYEKEE (reference sequence). This CDR3 contains 16 residues. The ends were cut back, 0 bases at V and 0 bases at J, with 10 bases in the middle. CDR3 region: CASSLGGRVSYNEQFF. CDR3 bases: TGTGCCAGCAGCTTGGGGGGTAGGGTCTCCTACAATGAGCAGTTCTTC.

The sample holds many counts of this clonotype. The genes are TRBV20-1 and TRBJ2-5; D is unclear. The germline V and J ends were trimmed by 8 bases and 2 bases, with 9 bases remaining between them. The CDR3 covers 11 residues. The germline CDR1 and CDR2 sequences are DFQATT and SNEGSKA (reference sequence). CDR3 in amino acids: CSTALQETQYF. CDR3 DNA sequence: TGCAGTACAGCCCTGCAAGAGACCCAGTACTTC.

Concerning this clonotype: Just one base apart from a much larger clone, this may be a read error. The chain joins TRBV12-3 or TRBV12-4 to TRBJ2-1; D might be TRBD1 (5 bases). With 8 bases removed from V and 9 bases from J, the gap between germline ends came to 14 bases. The CDR3 length is 12 residues. In nucleotides, the CDR3 is TGTGCCAGCGGACCAGGGAAAAGTGAGCAGTTCTTC. It specifies CASGPGKSEQFF.

In its sample, this clonotype was seen a few times. This sequence joins TRBV5-1 and TRBJ1-1, with 11 bases that match TRBD1. The length of the CDR3 is 17 residues. Germline CDR1 SGHRS, CDR2 YFSETQ. Unmatched junction bases numbered 9, after V lost 0 bases and J lost 5 bases. This CDR3 reads CASSLGTGGGEWTEAFF. As DNA, the CDR3 is TGCGCCAGCAGCTTGGGGACAGGGGGCGGAGAATGGACTGAAGCTTTCTTT.

This clonotype was seen ten or more times. The V gene is TRBV12-3 or TRBV12-4, the J gene TRBJ2-1; 11 nucleotides line up with TRBD2. V trimming: 5 bases; J trimming: 7 bases; junction bases outside the gene matches: 16. The CDR3 is made up of 18 amino acids. CDR3 loop: CASSPLRGGTSGHNEQFF. DNA of the CDR3: TGTGCCAGCAGTCCATTACGGGGCGGGACTAGCGGCCATAATGAGCAGTTCTTC.

This clonotype was detected ten times or more. V is TRBV20-1 and J is TRBJ1-1; D is undetermined. From germline, CDR1 is DFQATT and CDR2 SNEGSKA (reference sequence). The CDR3 runs to 12 residues. V lost 0 bases to trimming and J lost 8 bases, with 10 bases between them. DNA of the CDR3: TGCAGTGCTAGAGATTCTTGGTCGGAAGCTTTCTTT. It encodes CSARDSWSEAFF.

This clonotype appeared many times. The V gene is TRBV11-2, the J gene TRBJ2-1, with TRBD1 identical over 8 bases. Germline trimming cut 4 bases from V and 4 bases from J; bases unmatched to any gene: 6. Germline V CDR1 and CDR2: SGHAT, FQNNGV. CDR3 length: 15 residues. CDR3 in amino acids: CASSSGTGPYNEQFF. The CDR3 bases are TGTGCCAGCAGCTCCGGGACAGGCCCTTACAATGAGCAGTTCTTC.

The chain links TRBV6-2 or TRBV6-3 to TRBJ1-5; no firm D call. Germline CDR1 reads MNHEY; CDR2 reads SVGEGT. The CDR3 is made up of 13 amino acids. The ends were cut back, 2 bases at V and 11 bases at J, with 13 bases in the middle. CDR3 nucleotides: TGTGCCAGCAGTTACAGGTCCGTTGGGGCCCAGCATTTT. This encodes CASSYRSVGAQHF.

V and J are TRBV10-3 and TRBJ2-1, with 7 bases lining up with TRBD2. This CDR3 spans 15 amino acids. Per the germline V gene, CDR1 is ENHRY and CDR2 is SYGVKD. J lost 5 bases, V lost 2 bases, and 6 bases had no gene match. The CDR3 sequence is CAISEGLVNDNEQFF. The CDR3 DNA is TGTGCCATCAGTGAGGGACTAGTAAACGACAATGAGCAGTTCTTC.

This clonotype was detected ten times or more. This chain's CDR3 is CASSLGKRDNQYQPQHF. CDR3 DNA: TGTGCCAGCAGTTTGGGGAAACGGGACAACCAGTATCAGCCCCAGCATTTT. J is TRBJ1-5 and V is TRBV12-3 or TRBV12-4; D is possibly TRBD1 (6 bases). This CDR3 region has 17 residues. Trimming pared 3 bases from V and 5 bases from J, leaving 20 bases between.

This rearrangement joins TRBV6-1 to TRBJ2-1, with no clear D. CDR1 is MNHNS, CDR2 SASEGT, per germline. CDR3 length: 12 residues. V was pared by 10 bases and J by 2 bases, with 9 bases between. The CDR3 loop reads CATVGTYNEQFF. Written as DNA, the CDR3 is TGTGCCACGGTGGGCACCTACAATGAGCAGTTCTTC.

The J gene is TRBJ2-7, the V gene TRBV4-1; possible D gene TRBD1, 6 bases. Germline lookup yields CDR1 MGHRA and CDR2 YSYEKL. V was pared by 5 bases and J by 5 bases, with 10 bases between. This CDR3 comprises 12 residues. The CDR3 bases are TGCGCCAGCAGCTCAAGGGACAACGAGCAGTACTTC. Its protein is CASSSRDNEQYF.

This clonotype was detected many times. This chain uses TRBV5-1 with TRBJ1-2; D not resolved. CDR1 is SGHRS, CDR2 YFSETQ, per germline. V was pared by 0 bases and J by 6 bases, with 18 bases between. The length of the CDR3 is 16 residues. Here the CDR3 reads CASSLEFAQDHDGYTF. In DNA, the CDR3 is TGCGCCAGCAGCTTGGAGTTCGCGCAGGACCACGATGGCTACACCTTC.

There are a few counts of this clonotype. V is TRBV4-3 and J is TRBJ2-1, with 11 nucleotides matching TRBD2. In germline, CDR1 is LGHNA, CDR2 YSLEER. V lost 4 bases, J lost 9 bases, and 20 bases stayed unmatched. The CDR3 sequence is 19 residues long. The CDR3 region is CASSLRGGLAGGAGSEQFF. In nucleotides, the CDR3 is TGCGCCAGCAGCCTGAGGGGAGGTCTAGCGGGAGGCGCGGGGAGTGAGCAGTTCTTC.

The rearrangement uses TRBV4-3 and TRBJ1-2, with 7 bases matching TRBD1. Looked up from germline, CDR1 is LGHNA and CDR2 is YSLEER. After removal of 1 base from V and 7 bases from J, the junction contained 15 bases not matched to a gene. This CDR3 has 17 residues. This chain's CDR3 is CASSQGTTEGALFGYTF. The CDR3 nucleotides read TGCGCCAGCAGCCAAGGCACGACAGAGGGGGCGCTTTTTGGCTACACCTTC.

This clonotype was picked up a small number of times. The chain has TRBV20-1 and TRBJ2-3, with D uncertain. This CDR3 is 14 amino acids long. Trimming cost V 0 bases and J 3 bases, with 10 bases left between them. From germline, CDR1 is DFQATT and CDR2 SNEGSKA (reference sequence). This chain's CDR3 is CSARDPRGTDTQYF. The CDR3 nucleotides are TGCAGTGCTAGAGATCCGAGAGGAACAGATACGCAGTATTTT.

This clonotype was seen ten or more times. The rearrangement uses TRBV20-1 and TRBJ2-7, with a tentative D call TRBD2 (5 bases). Looked up from germline, CDR1 is DFQATT and CDR2 is SNEGSKA (reference sequence). Trimming took off 0 bases at V and 2 bases at J, with 11 bases between the two ends. This CDR3 region has 14 residues. Written as DNA, the CDR3 is TGCAGTGCTAGAGATCTTAGCGACCCCTACGAGCAGTACTTC. It specifies CSARDLSDPYEQYF.

The chain is built from TRBV6-2 or TRBV6-3 and TRBJ1-1; TRBD1 matches 7 bases. Germline CDR1 is MNHEY and CDR2 is SVGEGT. The CDR3 runs 13 residues. J lost 8 bases, V lost 4 bases, and 7 bases had no gene match. This CDR3 is CASSLTGIIEAFF. The CDR3 coding sequence is TGTGCCAGCAGTTTGACAGGGATAATCGAAGCTTTCTTT.

This clonotype was recorded at least ten times. V usage is TRBV9 and J usage is TRBJ2-5; D unclear. Germline assignment: CDR1 SGDLS and CDR2 YYNGEE. This CDR3 contains 14 residues. The V end was cut by 3 bases, the J end by 5 bases, with 14 bases between. The CDR3 spells CASSADQRVETQYF. CDR3 bases: TGTGCCAGCAGCGCTGACCAACGTGTGGAGACCCAGTACTTC.

Many counts were recorded for this clonotype. V and J are TRBV12-3 or TRBV12-4 and TRBJ2-1, with D unclear. Trimming shortened V by 2 bases and J by 6 bases, and 14 bases separated the two germline ends. The CDR3 is 15 residues long. Written as DNA, the CDR3 is TGTGCCAGCAGTTTAACTGACCGCCGCCCCAATGAGCAGTTCTTC. It yields the protein CASSLTDRRPNEQFF.

This clonotype was seen at least ten times. The chain uses TRBV20-1 and TRBJ1-5, with D possibly matching TRBD1 (5 bases). This CDR3 spans 14 amino acids. Germline V lookup: CDR1 DFQATT, CDR2 SNEGSKA (reference sequence). V dropped 7 bases and J dropped 2 bases, with 15 bases sitting between them. The CDR3 loop is CSVTRGQGNQPQHF. The CDR3, as DNA: TGCAGTGTCACAAGGGGTCAGGGCAATCAGCCCCAGCATTTT.

This clonotype was picked up one time. This chain joins TRBV14 and TRBJ2-2; D ambiguous. Between the trimmed V and J ends, which lost 3 bases and 3 bases, there was a span of 11 bases. Germline V lookup: CDR1 SGHDN, CDR2 FVKESK. CDR3 length equals 15 residues. CDR3 sequence: CASSHWQDHTGELFF. CDR3 nucleotides: TGTGCCAGCAGCCACTGGCAGGACCACACCGGGGAGCTGTTTTTT.

This clonotype appeared many times. The chain carries TRBV12-3 or TRBV12-4 and TRBJ2-1; possible D gene TRBD1, 6 bases. CDR3 size: 15 residues. V dropped 7 bases and J dropped 7 bases, with 20 bases sitting between them. As DNA, the CDR3 is TGTGCCAGCACCCTCCAGGGGTCGAGAAGGAATGAGCAGTTCTTC. It specifies CASTLQGSRRNEQFF.

V gene TRBV20-1 combines with J gene TRBJ2-5; D is perhaps TRBD1 (5 bases). The ends were cut back, 5 bases at V and 4 bases at J, with 17 bases in the middle. The CDR3 length is 14 residues. Germline V gene data show CDR1 as DFQATT and CDR2 as SNEGSKA (reference sequence). CDR3: CSAPESPGSETQYF. The DNA for the CDR3 is TGCAGTGCTCCGGAGTCCCCAGGGTCAGAGACCCAGTACTTC.